This note documents a single TCR beta chain sequence. Its target is not known. The patients all showed relapse after autologous stem cell transplantation, while their brentuximab vedotin exposure varied. This record belongs to a study of PD-1 blockade in classical Hodgkin lymphoma. Study results and limitations: Complete responders showed a baseline diversity that resembled the diversity of newly diagnosed patients. Reports indicated that newly diagnosed patients had lower baseline TCR diversity than healthy donors did.

The assay was immunoSEQ multiplex PCR, and TCRdb's table has in-frame clones only and misses some. The profile shows just under 30,000 clones, about 71% of them singletons. The ends lost 5 bases at V and 3 bases at J; junction bases unmatched: 4. The V gene's germline CDR1 is SGHNT and CDR2 YENEEA. The CDR3 runs to 14 residues. The sequence came from a human donor with classical Hodgkin lymphoma. The chain joins TRBV11-3 to TRBJ2-3; 8 bases map to TRBD2. The input for sequencing was peripheral blood mononuclear cells (PBMCs), taken before the second cycle of nivolumab. The CDR3 DNA reads TGTGCCAGCAGCCGGGGGGGGGTTACAGATACGCAGTATTTT. It translates to CASSRGGVTDTQYF.